Here is one T cell receptor (beta chain) with its context. The target antigen is unknown. This record comes from a study of cytomegalovirus exposure and HLA in healthy donors. The study's findings and limits: An analysis that was carried out later associated fewer than 20,000 TCR beta sequences with HLA alleles at 0.05 false discovery rate.

PCR primers comprised 60 Vbeta and 13 Jbeta primers. TCRdb's table, derived via immunoSEQ multiplex PCR, lists solely in-frame clones and lacks some. The table for this sample gives more than 95,000 clones. The CDR3 is 15 residues long. With 7 bases removed from V and 2 bases from J, the gap between germline ends came to 12 bases. Germline CDR1 MNHEY, CDR2 SMNVEV (reference sequence). The V gene is TRBV27, the J gene TRBJ1-6, with D tentatively TRBD1 (6 bases). The origin of this receptor is a man aged 25-40 years in good health and CMV-seronegative. Sequenced material: PBMCs. The CDR3: CASMTGLAYNSPLHF. The CDR3 DNA reads as TGTGCCAGCATGACAGGACTGGCCTATAATTCACCCCTCCACTTT.